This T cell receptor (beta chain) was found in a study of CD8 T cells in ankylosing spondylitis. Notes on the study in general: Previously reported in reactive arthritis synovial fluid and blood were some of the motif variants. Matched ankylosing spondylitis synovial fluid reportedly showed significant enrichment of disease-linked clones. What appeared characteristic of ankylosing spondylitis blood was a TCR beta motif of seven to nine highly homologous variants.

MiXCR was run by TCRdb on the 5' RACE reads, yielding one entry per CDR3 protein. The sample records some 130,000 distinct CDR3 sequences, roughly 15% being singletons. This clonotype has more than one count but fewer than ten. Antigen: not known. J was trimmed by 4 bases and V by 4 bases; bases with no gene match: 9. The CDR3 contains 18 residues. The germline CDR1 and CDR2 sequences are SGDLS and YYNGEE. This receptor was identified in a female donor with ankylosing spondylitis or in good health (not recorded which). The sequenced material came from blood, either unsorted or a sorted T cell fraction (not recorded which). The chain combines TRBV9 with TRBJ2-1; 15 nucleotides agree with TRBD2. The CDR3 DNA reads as TGTGCCAGCAGCCGGACTAGCGGGGGGGCCCTAGGGTACAATGAGCAGTTCTTC. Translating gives CASSRTSGGALGYNEQFF. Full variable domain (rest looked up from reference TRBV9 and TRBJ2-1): DSGVTQTPKHLITATGQRVTLRCSPRSGDLSVYWYQQSLDQGLQFLIQYYNGEERAKGNILERFSAQQFPDLHSELNLSSLELGDSALYFCASSRTSGGALGYNEQFFGPGTRLTVL.